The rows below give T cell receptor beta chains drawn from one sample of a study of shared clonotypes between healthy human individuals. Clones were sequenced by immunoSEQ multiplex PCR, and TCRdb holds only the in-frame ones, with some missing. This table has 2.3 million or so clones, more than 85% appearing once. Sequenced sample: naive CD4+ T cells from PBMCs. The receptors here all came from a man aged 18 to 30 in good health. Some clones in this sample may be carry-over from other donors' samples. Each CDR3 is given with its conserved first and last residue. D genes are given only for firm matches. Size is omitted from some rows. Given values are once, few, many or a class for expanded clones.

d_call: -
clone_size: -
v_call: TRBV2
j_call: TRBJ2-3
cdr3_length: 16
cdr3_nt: TGTGCCAGCAGTGGGAGGCGTCCAGCAGGTCCCGATACGCAGTATTTT
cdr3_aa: CASSGRRPAGPDTQYF

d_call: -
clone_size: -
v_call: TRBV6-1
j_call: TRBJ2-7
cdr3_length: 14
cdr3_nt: TGTGCCAGCAGTGAAGGTGGACGGCACTACGAGCAGTACTTC
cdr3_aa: CASSEGGRHYEQYF

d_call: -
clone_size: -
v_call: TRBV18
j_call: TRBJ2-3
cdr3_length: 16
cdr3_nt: TGTGCCAGCTCACCTTCCGGTTGGGGGGCTGACTATACGCAGTATTTT
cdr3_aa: CASSPSGWGADYTQYF

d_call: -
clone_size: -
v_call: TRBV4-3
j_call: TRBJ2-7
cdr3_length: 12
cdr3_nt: TGCGCCAGCAGCCAAGACCGAGGAGAGCAGTACTTC
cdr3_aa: CASSQDRGEQYF

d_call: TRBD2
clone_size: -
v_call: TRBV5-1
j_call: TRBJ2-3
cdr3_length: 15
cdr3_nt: TGCGCCAGCAGCCAGACTAGCGGGCGCACAGATACGCAGTATTTT
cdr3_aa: CASSQTSGRTDTQYF

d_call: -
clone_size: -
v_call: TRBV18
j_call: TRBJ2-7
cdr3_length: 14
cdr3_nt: TGTGCCAGCTCACCATCCCGGGGAGGCTACGAGCAGTACTTC
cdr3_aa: CASSPSRGGYEQYF

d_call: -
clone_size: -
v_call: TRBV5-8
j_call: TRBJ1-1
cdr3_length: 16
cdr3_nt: TGTGCCAGCAGCTTGGGCGGGGGCAGGTTGGGGACTGAAGCTTTCTTT
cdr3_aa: CASSLGGGRLGTEAFF

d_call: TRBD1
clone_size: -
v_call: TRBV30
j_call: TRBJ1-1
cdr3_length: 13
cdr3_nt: TGTGCCTACCGGAACAGGGGGAGGAATGAAGCTTTCTTT
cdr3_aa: CAYRNRGRNEAFF

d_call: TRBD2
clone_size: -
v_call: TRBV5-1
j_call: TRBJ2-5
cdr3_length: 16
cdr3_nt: TGCGCCAGCAGTTCCGGGACTAGCGGGAATCAAGAGACCCAGTACTTC
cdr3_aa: CASSSGTSGNQETQYF

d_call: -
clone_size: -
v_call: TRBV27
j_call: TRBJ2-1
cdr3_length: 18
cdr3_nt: TGTGCCAGCAGTTTTGCTTTTTGGGGGGCTCTCCAGGGGGATGAGCAGTTCTTC
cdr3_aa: CASSFAFWGALQGDEQFF

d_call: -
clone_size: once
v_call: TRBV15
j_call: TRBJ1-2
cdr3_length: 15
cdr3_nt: TGTGCCACCAGCAGAGTCCCAGGAGAGAACTATGGCTACACCTTC
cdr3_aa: CATSRVPGENYGYTF

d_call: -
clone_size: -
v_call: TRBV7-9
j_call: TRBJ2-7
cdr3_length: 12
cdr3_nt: TGTGCCAGCAGCTTAGCACAGGGTGAGCAGTACTTC
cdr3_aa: CASSLAQGEQYF

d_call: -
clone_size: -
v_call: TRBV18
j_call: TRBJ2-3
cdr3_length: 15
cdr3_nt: TGTGCCAGCTCACCGCCGGGTGGGGTGACAGATACGCAGTATTTT
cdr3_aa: CASSPPGGVTDTQYF

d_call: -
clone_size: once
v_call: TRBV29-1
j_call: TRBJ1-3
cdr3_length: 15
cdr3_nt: TGCAGCGTTGTCAGAGGGGGGGGCTCTGGAAACACCATATATTTT
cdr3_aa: CSVVRGGGSGNTIYF

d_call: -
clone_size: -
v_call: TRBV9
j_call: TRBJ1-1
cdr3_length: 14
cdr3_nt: TGTGCCAGCAACCGGGACCCCCAGGGGACTGAAGCTTTCTTT
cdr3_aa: CASNRDPQGTEAFF

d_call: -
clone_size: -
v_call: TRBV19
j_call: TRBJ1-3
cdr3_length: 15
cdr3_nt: TGTGCGAGTAGTATGCTGATCCTCTCTGGAAACACCATATATTTT
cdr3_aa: CASSMLILSGNTIYF

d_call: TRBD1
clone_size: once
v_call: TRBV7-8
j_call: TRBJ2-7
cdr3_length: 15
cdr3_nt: TGTGCCAGCAGCTGGGGGACAGGGTCCCCCTACGAGCAGTACTTC
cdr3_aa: CASSWGTGSPYEQYF

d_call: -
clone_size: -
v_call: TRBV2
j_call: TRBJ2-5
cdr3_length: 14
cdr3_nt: TGTGCCAGCTTATTTTTACGGGGGCAAGAGACCCAGTACTTC
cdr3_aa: CASLFLRGQETQYF

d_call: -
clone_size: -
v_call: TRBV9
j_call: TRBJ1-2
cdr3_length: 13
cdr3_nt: TGTGCCAGCAGAGGGGACCGTAACTATGGCTACACCTTC
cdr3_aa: CASRGDRNYGYTF

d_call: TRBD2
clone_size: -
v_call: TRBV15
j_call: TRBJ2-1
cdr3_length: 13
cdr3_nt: TGTGCCACCAGCAGAGAAAGGAGGGAGGGCTATTTCTTC
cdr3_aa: CATSRERREGYFF

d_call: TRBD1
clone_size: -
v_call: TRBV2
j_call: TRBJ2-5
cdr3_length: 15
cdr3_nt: TGTGCCAGCAGTCTGGACAGGGGCCCACAAGAGACCCAGTACTTC
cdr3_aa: CASSLDRGPQETQYF

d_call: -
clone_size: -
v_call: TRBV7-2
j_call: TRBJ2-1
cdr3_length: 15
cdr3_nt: TGTGCCAGCAGCTTAGCGGGACCGATGGGGGATGAGCAGTTCTTC
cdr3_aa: CASSLAGPMGDEQFF

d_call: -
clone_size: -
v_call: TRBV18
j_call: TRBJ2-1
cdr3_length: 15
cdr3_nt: TGTGCCAGCTCACCAGGACTAACCGCAATGAGGGGGCAGTTCTTC
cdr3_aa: CASSPGLTAMRGQFF

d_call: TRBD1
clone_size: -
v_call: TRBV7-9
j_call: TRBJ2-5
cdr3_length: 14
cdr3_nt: TGTGCCAGCAGCTTCTGGGACAGGCAAGAGACCCAGTACTTC
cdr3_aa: CASSFWDRQETQYF

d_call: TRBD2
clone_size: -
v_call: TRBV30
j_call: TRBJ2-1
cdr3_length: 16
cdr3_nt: TGTGCCTGGAGTGAAGCGGGAGGGCCATCCTACAATGAGCAGTTCTTC
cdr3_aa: CAWSEAGGPSYNEQFF

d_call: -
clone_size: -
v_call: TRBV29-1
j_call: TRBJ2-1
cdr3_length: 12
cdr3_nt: TGCAGCGCAGGACAGCCCTACAATGAGCAGTTCTTC
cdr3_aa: CSAGQPYNEQFF

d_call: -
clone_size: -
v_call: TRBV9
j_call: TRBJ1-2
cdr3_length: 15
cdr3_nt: TGTGCCAGCAGCGTGAACAGGGAATCTCGCTATGGCTACACCTTC
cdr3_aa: CASSVNRESRYGYTF

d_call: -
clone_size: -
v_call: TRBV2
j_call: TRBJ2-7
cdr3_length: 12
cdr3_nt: TGTGCCAGCAGGGACCTCTCCTACGAGCAGTACTTC
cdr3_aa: CASRDLSYEQYF

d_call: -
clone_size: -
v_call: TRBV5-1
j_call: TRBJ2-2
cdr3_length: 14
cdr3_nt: TGCGCCAGCAGAGAGGTGGGGGCATCCGGGGAGCTGTTTTTT
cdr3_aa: CASREVGASGELFF

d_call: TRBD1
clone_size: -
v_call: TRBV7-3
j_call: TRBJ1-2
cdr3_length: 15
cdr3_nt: TGTGCCAGCAGCCCTGGACAGGGGAAGATCTATGGCTACACCTTC
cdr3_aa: CASSPGQGKIYGYTF

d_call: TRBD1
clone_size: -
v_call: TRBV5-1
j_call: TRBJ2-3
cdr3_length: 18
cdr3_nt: TGCGCCAGCAGCCCTATCGGGACAGGGTCCATTCACACAGATACGCAGTATTTT
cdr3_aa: CASSPIGTGSIHTDTQYF

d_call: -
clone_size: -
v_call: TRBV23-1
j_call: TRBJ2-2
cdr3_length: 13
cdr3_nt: TGCGCCAGCAGTCCCGAAAACACCGGGGAGCTGTTTTTT
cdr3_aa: CASSPENTGELFF

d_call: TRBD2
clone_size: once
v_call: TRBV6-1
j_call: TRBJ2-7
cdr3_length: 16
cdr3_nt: TGTGCCAGCAGTGAAGCGCTGGCGGGAGGGGGCCACGAGCAGTACTTC
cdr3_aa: CASSEALAGGGHEQYF

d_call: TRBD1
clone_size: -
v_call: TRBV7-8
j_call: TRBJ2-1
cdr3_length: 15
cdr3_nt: TGTGCCAGCAGCCCCGACGGACAGGGGTACAATGAGCAGTTCTTC
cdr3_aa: CASSPDGQGYNEQFF

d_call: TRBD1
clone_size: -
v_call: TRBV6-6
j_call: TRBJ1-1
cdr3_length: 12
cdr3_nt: TGTGCCAGCAGACGACAGGGGGCTGAAGCTTTCTTT
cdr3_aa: CASRRQGAEAFF

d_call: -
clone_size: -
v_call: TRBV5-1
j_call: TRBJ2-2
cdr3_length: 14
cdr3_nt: TGCGCCAGCAGCTTGGGGGTGCCCGCCGGGGAGCTGTTTTTT
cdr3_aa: CASSLGVPAGELFF

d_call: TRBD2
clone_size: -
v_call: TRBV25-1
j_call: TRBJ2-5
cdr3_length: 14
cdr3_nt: TGTGCCAGCAGTGGGGCGGGAGGGCCAAAGACCCAGTACTTC
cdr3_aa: CASSGAGGPKTQYF

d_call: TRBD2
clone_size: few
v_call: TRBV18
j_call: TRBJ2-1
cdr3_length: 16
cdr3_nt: TGTGCCAGCTCACCGTCGACTAGCGGGAGTCTCAATGAGCAGTTCTTC
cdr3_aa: CASSPSTSGSLNEQFF

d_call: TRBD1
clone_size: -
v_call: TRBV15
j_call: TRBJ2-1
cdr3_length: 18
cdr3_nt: TGTGCCACCAGCAGAGATTGGGAAAGGAAGGGGGCGTTTAATGAGCAGTTCTTC
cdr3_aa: CATSRDWERKGAFNEQFF

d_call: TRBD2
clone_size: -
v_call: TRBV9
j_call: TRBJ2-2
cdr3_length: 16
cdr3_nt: TGTGCCAGCAGCGTAGGACTAGCTGCAAACACCGGGGAGCTGTTTTTT
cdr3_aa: CASSVGLAANTGELFF

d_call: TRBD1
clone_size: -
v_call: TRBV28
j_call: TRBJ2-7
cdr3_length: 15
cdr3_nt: TGTGCCAGCAGCACCGGTCGGACAGGGGGCTACGAGCAGTACTTC
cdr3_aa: CASSTGRTGGYEQYF

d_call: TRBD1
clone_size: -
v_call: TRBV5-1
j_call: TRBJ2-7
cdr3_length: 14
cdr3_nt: TGCGCCAGCAGCGGGGACAGGGTTACCTACGAGCAGTACTTC
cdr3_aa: CASSGDRVTYEQYF